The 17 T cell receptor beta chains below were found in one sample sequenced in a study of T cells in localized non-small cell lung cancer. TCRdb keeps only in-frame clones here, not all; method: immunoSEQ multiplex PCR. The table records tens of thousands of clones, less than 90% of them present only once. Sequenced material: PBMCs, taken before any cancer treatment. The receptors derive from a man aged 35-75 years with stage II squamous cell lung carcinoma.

The CDR3 reads CAWIQRSPIITQYF. The CDR3 DNA reads as TGTGCCTGGATTCAGCGATCTCCTATTATCACGCAGTATTTT. The chain is built from TRBV30 and TRBJ2-3; no firm D call. This CDR3 has 14 amino acids. Germline V CDR1 and CDR2: GTSNPN, SVGIG (reference sequence). Trimming pared 4 bases from V and 9 bases from J, leaving 20 bases between.

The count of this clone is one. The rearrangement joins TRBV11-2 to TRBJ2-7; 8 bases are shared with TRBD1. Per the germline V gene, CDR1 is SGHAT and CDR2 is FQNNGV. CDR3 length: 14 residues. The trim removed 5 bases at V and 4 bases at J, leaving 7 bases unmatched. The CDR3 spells CASSRQGLGYEQYF. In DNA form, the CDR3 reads TGTGCCAGCAGCCGACAGGGGCTAGGATACGAGCAGTACTTC.

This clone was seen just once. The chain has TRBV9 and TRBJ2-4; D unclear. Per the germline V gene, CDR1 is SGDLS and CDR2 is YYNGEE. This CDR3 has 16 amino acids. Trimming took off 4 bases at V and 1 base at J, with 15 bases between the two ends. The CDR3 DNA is TGTGCCAGCAGCTCCTCCCCGGCGACGGCCAAAAACATTCAGTACTTC. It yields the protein CASSSSPATAKNIQYF.

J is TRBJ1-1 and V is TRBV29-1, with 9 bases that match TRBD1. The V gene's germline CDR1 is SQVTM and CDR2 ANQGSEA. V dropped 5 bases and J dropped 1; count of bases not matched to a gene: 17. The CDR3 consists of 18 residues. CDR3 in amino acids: CSVFYSPGTGIRNTEAFF. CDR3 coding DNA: TGCAGCGTTTTTTACTCGCCCGGGACAGGGATTAGGAACACTGAAGCTTTCTTT.

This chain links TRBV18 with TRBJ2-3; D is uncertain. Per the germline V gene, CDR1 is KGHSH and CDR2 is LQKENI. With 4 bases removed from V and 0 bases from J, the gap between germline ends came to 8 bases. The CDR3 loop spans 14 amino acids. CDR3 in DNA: TGTGCCAGCTCACTAGACTCTAGCACAGATACGCAGTATTTT. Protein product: CASSLDSSTDTQYF.

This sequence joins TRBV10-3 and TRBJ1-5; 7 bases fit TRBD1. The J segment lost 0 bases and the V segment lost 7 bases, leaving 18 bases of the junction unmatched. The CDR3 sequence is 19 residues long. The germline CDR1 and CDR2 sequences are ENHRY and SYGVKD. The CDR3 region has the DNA TGTGCCATCATGGGGGATCAAGGGGGCGACTTGAATAGCAATCAGCCCCAGCATTTT. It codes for CAIMGDQGGDLNSNQPQHF.

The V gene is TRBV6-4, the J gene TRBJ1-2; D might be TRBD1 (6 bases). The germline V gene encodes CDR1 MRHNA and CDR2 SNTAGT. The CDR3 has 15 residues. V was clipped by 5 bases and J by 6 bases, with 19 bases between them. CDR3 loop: CASSYMAGAPDGYTF. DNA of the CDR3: TGTGCCAGCAGTTATATGGCAGGGGCGCCCGATGGCTACACCTTC.

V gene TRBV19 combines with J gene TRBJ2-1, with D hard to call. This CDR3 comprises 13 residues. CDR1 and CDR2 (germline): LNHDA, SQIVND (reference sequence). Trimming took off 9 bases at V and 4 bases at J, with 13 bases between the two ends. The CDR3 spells CASSPGLYNEQFF. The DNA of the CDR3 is TGTGCCAGCAGTCCTGGGCTATACAATGAGCAGTTCTTC.

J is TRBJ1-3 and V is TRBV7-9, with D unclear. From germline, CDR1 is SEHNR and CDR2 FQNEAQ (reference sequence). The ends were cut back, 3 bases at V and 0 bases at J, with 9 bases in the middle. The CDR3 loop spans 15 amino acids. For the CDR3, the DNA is TGTGCCAGCAGCTTGGTGCCTCTCTCTGGAAACACCATATATTTT. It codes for CASSLVPLSGNTIYF.

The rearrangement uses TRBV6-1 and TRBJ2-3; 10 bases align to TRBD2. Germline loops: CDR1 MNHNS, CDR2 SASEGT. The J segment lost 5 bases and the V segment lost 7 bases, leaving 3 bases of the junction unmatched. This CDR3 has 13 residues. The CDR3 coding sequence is TGTGCCAGCACGGTAGCGGGGGGAGATACGCAGTATTTT. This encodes CASTVAGGDTQYF.

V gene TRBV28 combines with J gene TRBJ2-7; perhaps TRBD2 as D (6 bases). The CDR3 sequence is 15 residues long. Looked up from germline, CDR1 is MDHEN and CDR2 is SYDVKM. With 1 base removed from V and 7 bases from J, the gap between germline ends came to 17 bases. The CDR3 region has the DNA TGTGCCAGCAGTTTATTACCGGGGGACCTACTAGAGCAGTACTTC. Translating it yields CASSLLPGDLLEQYF.

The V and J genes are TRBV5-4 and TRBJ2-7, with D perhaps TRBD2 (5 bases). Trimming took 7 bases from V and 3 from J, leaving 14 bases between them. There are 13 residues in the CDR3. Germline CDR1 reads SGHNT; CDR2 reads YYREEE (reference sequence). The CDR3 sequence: CASPPLGLYEQYF. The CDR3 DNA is TGTGCCAGCCCGCCGTTAGGACTCTACGAGCAGTACTTC.

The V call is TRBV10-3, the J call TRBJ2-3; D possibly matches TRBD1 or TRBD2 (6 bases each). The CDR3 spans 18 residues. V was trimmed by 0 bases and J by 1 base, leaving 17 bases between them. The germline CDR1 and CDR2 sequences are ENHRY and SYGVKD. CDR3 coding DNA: TGTGCCATCAGTGAGTCGATGTATGGGGGCGGGGGCACAGATACGCAGTATTTT. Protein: CAISESMYGGGGTDTQYF.

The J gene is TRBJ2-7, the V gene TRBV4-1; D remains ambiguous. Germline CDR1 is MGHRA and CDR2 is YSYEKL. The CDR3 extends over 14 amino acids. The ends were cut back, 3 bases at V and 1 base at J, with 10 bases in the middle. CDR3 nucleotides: TGCGCCAGCAGCCAGAGAACTGTTTCCTACGAGCAGTACTTC. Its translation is CASSQRTVSYEQYF.

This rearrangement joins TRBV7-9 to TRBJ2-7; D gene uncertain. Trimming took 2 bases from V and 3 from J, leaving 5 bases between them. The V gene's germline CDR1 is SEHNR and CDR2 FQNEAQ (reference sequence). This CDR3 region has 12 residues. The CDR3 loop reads CASSLQLYEQYF. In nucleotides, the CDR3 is TGTGCCAGCAGCTTACAACTCTACGAGCAGTACTTC.

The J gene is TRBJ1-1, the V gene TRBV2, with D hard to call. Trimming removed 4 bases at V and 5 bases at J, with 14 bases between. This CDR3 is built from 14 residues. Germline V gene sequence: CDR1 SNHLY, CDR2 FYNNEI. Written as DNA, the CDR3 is TGTGCCAGCAGTGGGCAAGGAGGCGTAACTGAAGCTTTCTTT. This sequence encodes CASSGQGGVTEAFF.

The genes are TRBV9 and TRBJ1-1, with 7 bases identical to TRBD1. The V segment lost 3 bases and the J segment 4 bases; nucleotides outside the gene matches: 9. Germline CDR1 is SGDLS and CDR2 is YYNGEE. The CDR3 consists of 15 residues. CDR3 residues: CASSDGDRVGTEAFF. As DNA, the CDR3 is TGTGCCAGCAGCGACGGCGACAGGGTAGGCACTGAAGCTTTCTTT.